This TCR beta chain was captured by sequencing in a study of OX40 agonist ivuxolimab in advanced cancers. At the level of the whole study: Ivuxolimab was an agonistic, fully human IgG2 monoclonal antibody directed against OX40 (CD134), a costimulatory receptor. Intravenous ivuxolimab was administered to patients every 2 weeks at six dose levels: 0.01, 0.1, 0.3, 1.5, 3 and 10 mg/kg. Among the 52 dose-escalation patients, about 20 had hepatocellular carcinoma, 15 or so melanoma, 9 renal cell carcinoma and 9 head and neck cancer. A male proportion of 75% to 85% and a mean age of 60 years, ranging from roughly 23 to 90, were recorded for the dose-escalation cohort. Patients were allowed to have had prior anti-PD-1, anti-PD-L1 or anti-CTLA-4 therapy, and 40% to 45% of the dose-escalation patients had previously received checkpoint inhibitors. Partial responses were achieved by three dose-escalation patients, of whom one had hepatocellular carcinoma and two had cutaneous melanoma. The purpose of peripheral TCRbeta sequencing was to test whether ivuxolimab changed TCR sequence diversity and led to clonal T-cell expansion. The paper covers the monotherapy dose-escalation part of the phase I ivuxolimab trial, which included N of about 50 patients. The full study reports these points: Antigen specificity was not determined for the clonally expanded peripheral T cells. Low levels of normalized T-cell clonal expansion were also shown by some nonresponding patients. On average, CD8+ T cells showed more expanded clones than CD4+ T cells after ivuxolimab. At doses from 0.1 to 3.0 mg/kg, clonal expansion was seen in both CD4+ and CD8+ blood T cells between baseline and week 6. In the 0.1-3.0 mg/kg groups, partial responders were among the patients with the lowest normalized peripheral clonal expansion, particularly in CD8+ T cells.

Genomic DNA was extracted from sorted cells for sequencing of the TCRbeta CDR3 region. The immunoSEQ Assay was used to sequence the TCRbeta CDR3 regions. Held by TCRdb, this immuneACCESS table contains in-frame sequences only and omits some clones. Under half of the omission traces to an unresolved V gene where checked; the cause of the rest is unknown. The sample table shows 25,000 to 35,000 clones, and 65% to 75% are seen once. The ten largest account for approximately 13% of the sample. The trial excluded patients who had a history of autoimmune disease or who were on systemic immunosuppression. Peripheral blood for TCR sequencing was collected from all dose cohorts at baseline, on cycle 4 day 1, and on cycle 7 day 1. Samples came from an open-label, multicenter, first-in-human phase I dose-escalation trial of ivuxolimab. Adults with locally advanced or metastatic melanoma, renal cell carcinoma, hepatocellular carcinoma or head and neck squamous cell carcinoma were enrolled in the trial. Before TCR sequencing, CD4+ T cells and CD8+ T cells were sorted from peripheral blood as separate populations.

The CDR3 spans 15 residues, from the cysteine through the phenylalanine. Kept here is only the CDR3 DNA, which spans 45 bases and is read in frame from base 1. V is pruned by 6 bases and J by 7 bases, leaving 7 bases of the junction without a gene match. CDR1 MGHDK and CDR2 SYGVNS were looked up in the germline V gene. This clone showed up just once. Its specific antigen is unknown. No much larger clone exists at a distance of one base, and base qualities are not known. The sample consisted of CD4+ or CD8+ T cells sorted from blood, taken in a trial of the OX40 agonist ivuxolimab. The receptor's source is an adult with an advanced solid tumor such as melanoma, head and neck, liver or kidney cancer. The chain is encoded by TRBV25-1 joined to TRBJ2-2, with 11 bases aligning to TRBD1. The nucleotide sequence is TGTGCCAGCAGCCTGGACAGGGGGCTTGGCGGGGAGCTGTTTTTT. This translates into CASSLDRGLGGELFF.